One sample yielded the 25 T cell receptor beta chains listed below, sequenced in a study of cytomegalovirus exposure and HLA in healthy donors. Use of 60 Vbeta and 13 Jbeta primers characterized the PCR. The protocol was immunoSEQ multiplex PCR, while the TCRdb copy is restricted to in-frame clones and leaves out a portion. The data contain around 180,000 clones, roughly 80% of them singletons. The source material was PBMCs. These receptors were obtained from a man under 40 in good health and CMV-seropositive.

CDR3 nucleotide sequence: TGTGCCAGCAGCTCCGGACTAGCGGGAGTAACAGATACGCAGTATTTT. Translating it yields CASSSGLAGVTDTQYF. V usage is TRBV9 and J usage is TRBJ2-3; 13 nucleotides align to TRBD2. The germline gives CDR1 SGDLS, CDR2 YYNGEE. The V segment lost 4 bases and the J segment 3 bases; nucleotides outside the gene matches: 5. This CDR3 region has 16 residues.

The CDR3 loop reads CASKSMGGYNEQFF. The CDR3 coding sequence is TGTGCCAGCAAGTCGATGGGAGGATACAATGAGCAGTTCTTC. This chain links TRBV6-5 with TRBJ2-1; D possibly corresponds to TRBD2 (6 bases). The V gene lost 7 bases and the J gene lost 4 bases, with 14 bases spanning the gap. The germline CDR1 and CDR2 sequences are MNHEY and SVGAGI. This CDR3 has 14 amino acids.

The chain employs TRBV4-2 and TRBJ1-4, with 9 bases that match TRBD1. The V gene end was trimmed by 5 bases and the J gene end by 2 bases; junction bases not matched to a gene: 6. Germline values: CDR1 LGHNA, CDR2 YNFKEQ. The CDR3 extends over 16 amino acids. The CDR3 here is CASSYNRGLTNEKLFF. The CDR3 region has the DNA TGTGCCAGCAGCTATAACAGGGGGCTGACTAATGAAAAACTGTTTTTT.

J is TRBJ2-5 and V is TRBV11-2; 7 nucleotides line up with TRBD2. The J call is in doubt because the DNA end fits TRBJ2-7 better. Germline-derived CDR1 and CDR2 are SGHAT and FQNNGV. This CDR3 contains 16 residues. The CDR3 sequence is CASSSDRLGRIYEQYF. The CDR3 coding sequence is TGTGCCAGCAGCTCAGACCGCCTCGGGAGGATCTACGAGCAGTACTTC.

CDR3 sequence reads: CASSHRQGVEGANVLTF. CDR3 nucleotide sequence: TGTGCCAGCAGCCACCGACAGGGGGTGGAAGGGGCCAACGTCCTGACTTTC. The genes are TRBV27 and TRBJ2-6, with 9 bases aligning to TRBD1. Trimming removed 6 bases from V and 4 bases from J; junction bases left unmatched: 10. Germline loops: CDR1 MNHEY, CDR2 SMNVEV (reference sequence). CDR3 length: 17 residues.

The chain employs TRBV6-1 and TRBJ2-5, with 12 bases fitting TRBD2. Germline V gives CDR1 MNHNS, CDR2 SASEGT. The length of the CDR3 is 17 residues. V lost 4 bases to trimming and J lost 5 bases; unmatched junction nucleotides: 11. The CDR3 bases are TGTGCCAGCAGTGGTTCGCGGCTAGCGGGAGGGCCGGAGACCCAGTACTTC. This sequence encodes CASSGSRLAGGPETQYF.

The chain carries TRBV6-4 and TRBJ1-6, with D possibly TRBD1 on 5 matching bases. Trimming stripped 5 bases from V and 8 bases from J, with 16 bases between. The CDR3 runs 15 residues. The germline V gene encodes CDR1 MRHNA and CDR2 SNTAGT. The CDR3 sequence: CASSLSTGEDSPLHF. The DNA of the CDR3 is TGTGCCAGCAGTCTATCTACAGGAGAGGATTCACCCCTCCACTTT.

This clone was seen only once. The chain couples TRBV11-3 to TRBJ2-2; possibly TRBD1 for D (6 bases). With 3 bases removed from V and 6 bases from J, the gap between germline ends came to 14 bases. This CDR3 has 15 amino acids. Germline values: CDR1 SGHNT, CDR2 YENEEA. This CDR3 reads CASSFPRGGAGELFF. The CDR3 nucleotides read TGTGCCAGCAGCTTCCCCAGGGGTGGGGCCGGGGAGCTGTTTTTT.

The rearrangement uses TRBV2 and TRBJ1-2; D not resolved. Trimming took 10 bases from V and 8 from J, leaving 20 bases between them. The CDR3 extends over 13 amino acids. From germline, CDR1 is SNHLY and CDR2 FYNNEI. CDR3 sequence: CANNQLGHGGYTF. DNA of the CDR3: TGTGCCAACAACCAACTAGGGCACGGAGGCTACACCTTC.

The rearrangement joins TRBV5-1 to TRBJ1-2; 7 bases map to TRBD1. CDR3 length equals 15 residues. V lost 4 bases, J lost 0 bases, and 6 bases stayed unmatched. Germline CDR1 SGHRS, CDR2 YFSETQ. The chain's CDR3 is CASSLDRDANYGYTF. The CDR3 coding sequence is TGCGCCAGCAGCCTAGACAGGGACGCTAACTATGGCTACACCTTC.

The chain employs TRBV14 and TRBJ1-4, with 7 bases identical to TRBD1. CDR1 and CDR2 (germline): SGHDN, FVKESK. This CDR3 is built from 15 residues. The ends lost 4 bases at V and 3 bases at J; junction bases unmatched: 5. The CDR3 DNA follows: TGTGCCAGCAGCCCTCGACAGGGCCCTAATGAAAAACTGTTTTTT. Translated: CASSPRQGPNEKLFF.

This chain links TRBV27 with TRBJ2-5; 9 nucleotides agree with TRBD1. After removal of 2 bases from V and 4 bases from J, the junction contained 8 bases not matched to a gene. CDR3 size: 16 residues. CDR1 and CDR2 from the germline V gene are MNHEY and SMNVEV (reference sequence). CDR3 sequence reads: CASSLRGGTGRETQYF. For the CDR3, the DNA is TGTGCCAGCAGTTTAAGGGGCGGGACAGGGCGAGAGACCCAGTACTTC.

The chain has TRBV2 and TRBJ2-2; 9 nucleotides line up with TRBD2. Trimming took 1 base from V and 1 from J; bases not matched to a gene: 4. Germline V gene lookup returns CDR1 SNHLY and CDR2 FYNNEI. This CDR3 region has 17 residues. The CDR3 DNA reads as TGTGCCAGCAGTGAAGTGGCTAGCGGGGAGAACACCGGGGAGCTGTTTTTT. Its translation: CASSEVASGENTGELFF.

This chain connects TRBV10-2 to TRBJ1-6, with no clear D. Looked up from germline, CDR1 is WSHSY and CDR2 is SAAADI. The CDR3 loop spans 14 amino acids. The V gene lost 4 bases and the J gene lost 5 bases, with 9 bases spanning the gap. The CDR3 region has the DNA TGCGCCAGCAGTGCGGCAGGAAATAATTCACCCCTCCACTTT. Translation gives CASSAAGNNSPLHF.

The chain couples TRBV19 to TRBJ1-2; D unresolved. V dropped 3 bases and J dropped 8 bases, with 13 bases sitting between them. Germline V lookup: CDR1 LNHDA, CDR2 SQIVND (reference sequence). This CDR3 comprises 13 residues. CDR3 protein: CASSIEGRRGYTF. CDR3 DNA: TGTGCCAGTAGTATTGAGGGCCGTCGGGGCTACACCTTC.

This rearrangement joins TRBV7-9 to TRBJ2-2; D uncertain. The CDR3 length is 13 residues. Germline V gene sequence: CDR1 SEHNR, CDR2 FQNEAQ (reference sequence). Trimming shortened V by 5 bases and J by 4 bases, and 8 bases separated the two germline ends. CDR3 protein: CASSLSGTGELFF. The CDR3, as DNA: TGTGCCAGCAGCCTTAGTGGCACCGGGGAGCTGTTTTTT.

The chain joins TRBV5-1 to TRBJ2-7; a possible D gene is TRBD2 (6 bases). The CDR3 runs to 13 residues. Trimming took 4 bases from V and 6 from J, leaving 14 bases between them. CDR1 and CDR2 (germline): SGHRS, YFSETQ. The CDR3 bases are TGCGCCAGCAGCCCGCAGGAGGGATCCGAGCAGTACTTC. Amino acids: CASSPQEGSEQYF.

In its sample, this clone was seen a few times. DNA of the CDR3: TGCGCCAGCAGCTTGACAGAGAACAGGGGGCTGTACACTGAAGCTTTCTTT. It yields the protein CASSLTENRGLYTEAFF. This chain uses TRBV5-1 with TRBJ1-1, with 9 nucleotides matching TRBD1. The V gene end was trimmed by 1 base and the J gene end by 3 bases; junction bases not matched to a gene: 10. Germline CDR1 is SGHRS and CDR2 is YFSETQ. This CDR3 has 17 amino acids.

The chain has TRBV21-1 and TRBJ1-2; TRBD1, the table's D call, lacks a check against the DNA. TRBV21-1 is labeled a pseudogene. The CDR3 runs 16 residues. The DNA for the CDR3 is TGTGCCAGCAGCAAAGTTATTCCGGGACAGGGTGGCGGCTACACCTTC. This gives the protein CASSKVIPGQGGGYTF.

V is TRBV9 and J is TRBJ1-2; D unclear. Trimming took 0 bases from V and 0 from J, leaving 6 bases between them. The germline V gene has CDR1 SGDLS and CDR2 YYNGEE. The CDR3 has 14 amino acids. The CDR3 is CASSVDSANYGYTF. The CDR3 coding sequence is TGTGCCAGCAGCGTAGATTCCGCTAACTATGGCTACACCTTC.

CDR3 sequence reads: CASRREGLMNTEAFF. The CDR3 coding sequence is TGTGCCAGCAGGAGGGAGGGTCTCATGAACACTGAAGCTTTCTTT. The gene calls are TRBV6-1 and TRBJ1-1, with no clear D. CDR1 and CDR2 (germline): MNHNS, SASEGT. Trimming shortened V by 6 bases and J by 0 bases, and 14 bases separated the two germline ends. The CDR3 consists of 15 residues.

V usage is TRBV7-2 and J usage is TRBJ2-7; no reliable D call. This CDR3 is 15 amino acids long. The V gene lost 6 bases and the J gene lost 0 bases, with 15 bases spanning the gap. Germline CDR1 SGHTA, CDR2 FQGNSA. The CDR3 is CASSSYGWSSYEQYF. The CDR3, as DNA: TGTGCCAGCAGTTCCTACGGGTGGAGCTCCTACGAGCAGTACTTC.

The rearrangement uses TRBV5-1 and TRBJ2-4, with TRBD1 as a possible D gene (5 bases). Germline assignment: CDR1 SGHRS and CDR2 YFSETQ. The CDR3 runs to 15 residues. The germline V and J ends were trimmed by 0 bases and 1 base, with 8 bases remaining between them. For the CDR3, the DNA is TGCGCCAGCAGCTTGGCAGGGTTGGCCAAAAACATTCAGTACTTC. Its translation: CASSLAGLAKNIQYF.

The chain is built from TRBV9 and TRBJ2-5; D call uncertain. CDR1 is SGDLS, CDR2 YYNGEE, per germline. Trimming removed 0 bases from V and 0 bases from J, with 15 bases in between. The CDR3 is 17 residues long. The CDR3 is CASSVGRTERYQETQYF. As DNA, the CDR3 is TGTGCCAGCAGCGTAGGTCGCACAGAGAGATACCAAGAGACCCAGTACTTC. The full variable domain, in which reference TRBV9 and TRBJ2-5 provide the parts outside the CDR3, is DSGVTQTPKHLITATGQRVTLRCSPRSGDLSVYWYQQSLDQGLQFLIQYYNGEERAKGNILERFSAQQFPDLHSELNLSSLELGDSALYFCASSVGRTERYQETQYFGPGTRLLVL.

The chain combines TRBV7-2 with TRBJ2-5; weak D call: TRBD2 (7 bases). V lost 1 base to trimming and J lost 0 bases, with 18 bases between them. The CDR3 has 18 residues. Germline values: CDR1 SGHTA, CDR2 FQGNSA. CDR3 region: CASSLEDSGVPYQETQYF. Written as DNA, the CDR3 is TGTGCCAGCAGCTTAGAGGACAGCGGGGTTCCTTACCAAGAGACCCAGTACTTC.